The 12 T cell receptor beta chains in this list originate from one sample, sequenced in a study of T cells after yellow fever vaccination. One entry per CDR3 protein results from TCRdb running MiXCR on the 5' RACE reads. The repertoire holds 200,000 to 300,000 distinct CDR3 sequences, with roughly 6.8% as singletons. The material was CD4+ T cells sorted from PBMCs, obtained on the day of the yellow fever booster vaccination. The source is a man aged 25-45 years who received the YFV17D yellow fever vaccine.

This chain links TRBV25-1 with TRBJ2-7, with 7 bases that match TRBD1. Germline trimming cut 3 bases from V and 6 bases from J; bases unmatched to any gene: 8. The length of the CDR3 is 14 residues. The germline V gene has CDR1 MGHDK and CDR2 SYGVNS. The CDR3 region has the DNA TGTGCCAGCAGTGAGAGACAGGGTGGGGGCGAGCAGTACTTC. Its protein product is CASSERQGGGEQYF.

The sample holds many counts of this clonotype. The V call is TRBV20-1, the J call TRBJ2-1; tentative D call: TRBD2 (6 bases). V lost 2 bases, J lost 3 bases, and 11 bases lay in between. Germline loops: CDR1 DFQATT, CDR2 SNEGSKA (reference sequence). The CDR3 runs 14 residues. The CDR3 DNA follows: TGCAGTGCTAGATCGGGAGTTCACTACAATGAGCAGTTCTTC. It codes for CSARSGVHYNEQFF.

To note about this clonotype: A much larger clone is a single base away; this may be a read error. Written as DNA, the CDR3 is TGCAGTGCTAGAGATGGGACTAACTATGACTACACCTTC. It encodes CSARDGTNYDYTF. The chain recombines TRBV20-1 with TRBJ1-2; D is perhaps TRBD1 (5 bases). From germline, CDR1 is DFQATT and CDR2 SNEGSKA (reference sequence). This CDR3 is built from 13 residues.

This clonotype was seen many times. This chain joins TRBV4-3 and TRBJ2-3, with D possibly being TRBD2 (5 bases). The CDR3 length is 13 residues. With 4 bases removed from V and 5 bases from J, the gap between germline ends came to 10 bases. Germline V lookup: CDR1 LGHNA, CDR2 YSLEER. The CDR3 sequence is CASSPQRVDTQYF. CDR3 bases: TGCGCCAGCAGCCCCCAGAGGGTAGATACGCAGTATTTT.

CDR3 DNA: TGTGCCAGCAGTTTAACGGGGGGCCTTAGAAACGAGCAGTACTTC. As protein: CASSLTGGLRNEQYF. The J gene is TRBJ2-7, the V gene TRBV28, with a weak D call TRBD2 (7 bases). The germline V gene encodes CDR1 MDHEN and CDR2 SYDVKM. Trimming removed 2 bases from V and 5 bases from J, with 16 bases in between. The CDR3 has 15 amino acids.

The chain has TRBV7-2 and TRBJ2-1; D possibly corresponds to TRBD2 (5 bases). Looked up from germline, CDR1 is SGHTA and CDR2 is FQGNSA. V lost 2 bases and J 1 base, leaving 9 bases between the germline ends. The CDR3 is made up of 15 amino acids. This CDR3 reads CASSLPSLSYNEQFF. In DNA form, the CDR3 reads TGTGCCAGCAGCTTACCTAGCCTTTCCTACAATGAGCAGTTCTTC.

This chain joins TRBV12-3 or TRBV12-4 and TRBJ2-2, with 10 nucleotides matching TRBD1. Trimming took 5 bases from V and 7 from J; bases not matched to a gene: 7. This CDR3 spans 15 amino acids. Here the CDR3 DNA reads TGTGCCAGCAGTCTCCGGGACAGGGGTAGCGGGGAGCTGTTTTTT. Its protein is CASSLRDRGSGELFF.

This clonotype was observed a handful of times. This chain uses TRBV10-1 with TRBJ1-2; no clear D. V lost 2 bases to trimming and J lost 7 bases, with 20 bases between them. The CDR3 is 16 amino acids. CDR1 is WNHNN, CDR2 SYGVQD, per germline (reference sequence). CDR3 sequence reads: CASSETFGELGVGYTF. Written as DNA, the CDR3 is TGCGCCAGCAGTGAGACGTTTGGGGAACTTGGGGTTGGCTACACCTTC.

The chain combines TRBV4-3 with TRBJ1-2; D is ambiguous. Germline V CDR1 and CDR2: LGHNA, YSLEER. V was clipped by 0 bases and J by 8 bases, with 10 bases between them. The CDR3 has 13 amino acids. The CDR3, as DNA: TGCGCCAGCAGCCAAGACCTGCTGGGAGGCTACACCTTC. Amino acid sequence: CASSQDLLGGYTF.

This clonotype came up many times. The CDR3 loop reads CAITTGDTGELFF. DNA of the CDR3: TGTGCCATCACGACAGGTGACACCGGGGAGCTGTTTTTT. The V call is TRBV10-3, the J call TRBJ2-2; maybe TRBD1 (6 bases). Germline CDR1 reads ENHRY; CDR2 reads SYGVKD. Trimming removed 7 bases from V and 3 bases from J, with 9 bases in between. The CDR3 runs 13 residues.

This clonotype was counted ten times or more. The chain combines TRBV5-1 with TRBJ2-2; 8 bases match TRBD1. Germline-derived CDR1 and CDR2 are SGHRS and YFSETQ. V was pared by 2 bases and J by 5 bases, with 8 bases of the junction left unmatched. The CDR3 has 16 residues. The CDR3 nucleotides read TGCGCCAGCAGCTTCCTGACAGGGGATTCTACCGGGGAGCTGTTTTTT. This encodes CASSFLTGDSTGELFF.

The rearrangement uses TRBV20-1 and TRBJ2-3, with D possibly being TRBD2 (6 bases). The germline CDR1 and CDR2 sequences are DFQATT and SNEGSKA (reference sequence). The CDR3 extends over 17 amino acids. V gave up 3 bases and J gave up 0 bases, with 19 bases separating them. The CDR3 loop is CSASRAPKGTSTDTQYF. The CDR3 DNA follows: TGCAGTGCTAGCCGGGCTCCTAAGGGGACTAGCACAGATACGCAGTATTTT.